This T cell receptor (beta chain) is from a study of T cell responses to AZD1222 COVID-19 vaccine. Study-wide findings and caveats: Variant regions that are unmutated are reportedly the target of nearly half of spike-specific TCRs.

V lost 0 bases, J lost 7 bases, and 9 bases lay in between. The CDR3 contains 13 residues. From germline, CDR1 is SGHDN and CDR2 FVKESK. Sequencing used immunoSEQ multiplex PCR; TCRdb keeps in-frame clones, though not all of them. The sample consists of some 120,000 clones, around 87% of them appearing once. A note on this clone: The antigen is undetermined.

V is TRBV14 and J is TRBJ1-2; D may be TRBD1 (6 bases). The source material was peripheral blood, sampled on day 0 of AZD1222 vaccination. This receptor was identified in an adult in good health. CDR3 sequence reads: CASSQESGVGYTF. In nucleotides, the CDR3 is TGTGCCAGCAGCCAAGAGTCAGGGGTTGGCTACACCTTC.